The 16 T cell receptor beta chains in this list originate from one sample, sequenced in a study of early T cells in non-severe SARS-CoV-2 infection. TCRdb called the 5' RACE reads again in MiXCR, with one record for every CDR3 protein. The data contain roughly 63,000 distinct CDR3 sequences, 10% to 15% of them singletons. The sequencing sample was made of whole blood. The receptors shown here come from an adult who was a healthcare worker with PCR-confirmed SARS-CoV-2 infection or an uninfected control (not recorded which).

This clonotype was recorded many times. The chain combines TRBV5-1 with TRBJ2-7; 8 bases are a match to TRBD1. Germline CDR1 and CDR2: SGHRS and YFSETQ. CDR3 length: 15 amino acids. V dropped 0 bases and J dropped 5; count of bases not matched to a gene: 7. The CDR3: CASSLVGQGGHEQYF. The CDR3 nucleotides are TGCGCCAGCAGCTTGGTCGGACAGGGAGGCCACGAGCAGTACTTC.

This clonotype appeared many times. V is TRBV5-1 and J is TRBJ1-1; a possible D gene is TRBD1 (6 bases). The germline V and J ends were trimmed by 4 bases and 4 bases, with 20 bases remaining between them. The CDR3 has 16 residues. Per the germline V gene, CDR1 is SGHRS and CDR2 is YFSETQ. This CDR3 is CASSPRGGPAGTEAFF. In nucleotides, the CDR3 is TGCGCCAGCAGCCCGAGGGGGGGTCCCGCCGGCACTGAAGCTTTCTTT.

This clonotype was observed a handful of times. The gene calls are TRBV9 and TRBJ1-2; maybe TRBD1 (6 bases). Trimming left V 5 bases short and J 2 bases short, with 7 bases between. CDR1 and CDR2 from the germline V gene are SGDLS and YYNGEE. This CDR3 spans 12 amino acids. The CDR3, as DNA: TGTGCCAGCAGAGGGGGGAACTATGGCTACACCTTC. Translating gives CASRGGNYGYTF.

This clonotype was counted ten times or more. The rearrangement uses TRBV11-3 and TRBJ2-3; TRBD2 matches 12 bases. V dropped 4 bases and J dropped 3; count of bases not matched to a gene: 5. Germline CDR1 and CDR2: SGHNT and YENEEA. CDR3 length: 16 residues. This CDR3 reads CASSSGLAGSTDTQYF. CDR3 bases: TGTGCCAGCAGCTCCGGACTAGCGGGGTCTACAGATACGCAGTATTTT.

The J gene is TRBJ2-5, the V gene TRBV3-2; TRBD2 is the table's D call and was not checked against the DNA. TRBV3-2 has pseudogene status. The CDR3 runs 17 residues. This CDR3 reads CASSQDPYSGGLGTQYF. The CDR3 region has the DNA TGTGCCAGCAGCCAAGATCCCTATAGCGGGGGCTTGGGGACCCAGTACTTC.

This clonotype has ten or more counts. Written as DNA, the CDR3 is TGCAGTGCTACACGACAGCACATGAACACTGAAGCTTTCTTT. This translates into CSATRQHMNTEAFF. This chain joins TRBV20-1 and TRBJ1-1; the D gene is possibly TRBD1 (5 bases). Trimming stripped 4 bases from V and 0 bases from J, with 12 bases between. The CDR3 runs to 14 residues. The V gene's germline CDR1 is DFQATT and CDR2 SNEGSKA (reference sequence).

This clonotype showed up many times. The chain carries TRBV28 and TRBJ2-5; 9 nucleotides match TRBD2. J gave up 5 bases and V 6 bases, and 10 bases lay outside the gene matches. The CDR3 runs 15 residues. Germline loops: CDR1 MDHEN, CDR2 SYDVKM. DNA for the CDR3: TGTGCCAGCAGCCCCCTTGCGCGGGGGGGCGAGACCCAGTACTTC. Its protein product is CASSPLARGGETQYF. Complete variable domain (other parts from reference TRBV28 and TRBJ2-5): DVKVTQSSRYLVKRTGEKVFLECVQDMDHENMFWYRQDPGLGLRLIYFSYDVKMKEKGDIPEGYSVSREKKERFSLILESASTNQTSMYLCASSPLARGGETQYFGPGTRLLVL.

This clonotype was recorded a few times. DNA for the CDR3: TGTGCCAGCAGCTTAGGAAAGGGACACAGCTCCTACAATGAGCAGTTCTTC. Translated: CASSLGKGHSSYNEQFF. The chain combines TRBV7-9 with TRBJ2-1; tentative D call: TRBD1 (6 bases). Germline values: CDR1 SEHNR, CDR2 FQNEAQ (reference sequence). The CDR3 contains 17 residues. With 1 base removed from V and 0 bases from J, the gap between germline ends came to 13 bases.

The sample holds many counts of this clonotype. The CDR3 nucleotides are TGCAGTGCCACCCTGGGACTAGCGGGGCATACAGATACGCAGTATTTT. It is translated as CSATLGLAGHTDTQYF. This chain links TRBV20-1 with TRBJ2-3; 13 nucleotides line up with TRBD2. This CDR3 region has 16 residues. Trimming removed 6 bases from V and 3 bases from J; junction bases left unmatched: 9. Germline V lookup: CDR1 DFQATT, CDR2 SNEGSKA (reference sequence).

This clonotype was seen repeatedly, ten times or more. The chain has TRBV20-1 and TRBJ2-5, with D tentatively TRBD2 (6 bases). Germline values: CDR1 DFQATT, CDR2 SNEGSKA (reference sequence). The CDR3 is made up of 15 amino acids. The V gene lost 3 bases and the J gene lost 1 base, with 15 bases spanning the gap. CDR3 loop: CSASPPGTFQETQYF. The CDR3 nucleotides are TGCAGTGCTAGCCCCCCAGGGACTTTCCAAGAGACCCAGTACTTC.

CDR3 coding DNA: TGTGCCAGCAGCGTGGGCCCAAGCTATGGCTACACCTTC. Translated: CASSVGPSYGYTF. The chain carries TRBV7-2 and TRBJ1-2; D gene uncertain. The CDR3 has 13 residues. Germline V lookup: CDR1 SGHTA, CDR2 FQGNSA. V was cut by 5 bases and J by 4 bases, with 11 bases left in between.

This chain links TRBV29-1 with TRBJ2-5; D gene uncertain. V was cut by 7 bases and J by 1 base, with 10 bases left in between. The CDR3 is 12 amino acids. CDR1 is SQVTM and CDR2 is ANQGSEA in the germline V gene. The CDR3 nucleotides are TGCAGCGCCTCGGTGGGCCAAGAGACCCAGTACTTC. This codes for CSASVGQETQYF.

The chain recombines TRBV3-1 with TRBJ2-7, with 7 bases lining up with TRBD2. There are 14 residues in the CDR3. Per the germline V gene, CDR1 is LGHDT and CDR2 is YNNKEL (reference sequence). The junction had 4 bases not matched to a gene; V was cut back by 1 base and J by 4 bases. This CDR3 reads CASSQGGGRYEQYF. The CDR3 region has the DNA TGTGCCAGCAGCCAAGGCGGGGGACGTTACGAGCAGTACTTC.

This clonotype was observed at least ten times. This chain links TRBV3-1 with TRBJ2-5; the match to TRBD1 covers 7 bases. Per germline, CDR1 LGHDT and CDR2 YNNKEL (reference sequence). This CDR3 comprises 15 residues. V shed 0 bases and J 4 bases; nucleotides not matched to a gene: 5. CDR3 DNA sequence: TGTGCCAGCAGCCAAGATCCAGGGGGTGCAGAGACCCAGTACTTC. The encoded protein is CASSQDPGGAETQYF.

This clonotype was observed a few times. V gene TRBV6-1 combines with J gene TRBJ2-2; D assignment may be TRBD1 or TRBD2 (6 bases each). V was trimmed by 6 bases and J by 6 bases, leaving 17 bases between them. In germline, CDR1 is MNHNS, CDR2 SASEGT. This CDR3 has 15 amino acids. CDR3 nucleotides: TGTGCCAGCAGAAAACAGGGAGGAACGGCCGGGGAGCTGTTTTTT. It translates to CASRKQGGTAGELFF.

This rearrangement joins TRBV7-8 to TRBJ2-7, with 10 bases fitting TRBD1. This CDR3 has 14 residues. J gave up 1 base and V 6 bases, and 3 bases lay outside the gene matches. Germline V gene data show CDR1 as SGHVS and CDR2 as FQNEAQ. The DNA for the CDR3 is TGTGCCAGCAGGACGGGACAGGGGTCCTACGAGCAGTACTTC. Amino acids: CASRTGQGSYEQYF.